The 20 T cell receptor beta chains given below trace back to one sample, sequenced in a study of T cell responses to AZD1222 COVID-19 vaccine (dated by TCRdb to the early 2020s). Library preparation employed the immunoSEQ multiplex PCR assay. TCRdb mirrors the immuneACCESS table, restricted to in-frame sequences. Some clones are absent from its copies; in checked studies, under half trace to an unresolved V gene, and the reason for the others is unknown. The sample includes around 180,000 clones, with about 90% observed a single time. The ten most abundant clones make up 2.7% of the sample. Sample time point, as interpreted from the label and publication: baseline before first vaccination. The meaning of the sample's treatment or condition label: meningococcal conjugate vaccine given as trial control. The sample was peripheral blood, taken on day 0 of MenACWY control vaccination. These TCRs come from an adult in good health.

CDR3 in amino acids: CASSHRTANYGYTF. CDR3 bases: TGTGCCAGCAGCCATAGGACGGCTAACTATGGCTACACCTTC. The chain couples TRBV3-1 (or the pseudogene TRBV3-2) to TRBJ1-2; no definite D call. V was pared by 3 bases and J by 0 bases, with 8 bases between. Germline CDR1 reads LGHDT; CDR2 reads YNNKEL (reference sequence). This CDR3 spans 14 amino acids.

The chain links TRBV6-5 to TRBJ1-5; maybe TRBD1 (6 bases). The CDR3 covers 12 residues. The V and J ends lost 6 bases and 9 bases respectively, with 12 bases between them. The germline gives CDR1 MNHEY, CDR2 SVGAGI. CDR3 sequence: CASRGGSGPQHF. The CDR3 DNA is TGTGCCAGCAGAGGGGGGAGCGGGCCCCAGCATTTT.

This chain uses TRBV7-2 with TRBJ2-5, with D tentatively TRBD1 or TRBD2 (5 bases each). This CDR3 is built from 16 residues. Germline values: CDR1 SGHTA, CDR2 FQGNSA. Trimming shortened V by 0 bases and J by 4 bases, and 15 bases separated the two germline ends. CDR3 DNA sequence: TGTGCCAGCAGCTTAGCACGGGGCAGGGAGCGAGAGACCCAGTACTTC. Its translation: CASSLARGRERETQYF.

V gene TRBV27 combines with J gene TRBJ2-6, with D possibly being TRBD1 (6 bases). V shed 4 bases and J shed 8 bases, with 9 bases lying between them. The CDR3 extends over 13 amino acids. CDR1 is MNHEY, CDR2 SMNVEV, per germline (reference sequence). DNA for the CDR3: TGTGCCAGCAGTTCAGGGGTCTCCAACGTCCTGACTTTC. Amino acids: CASSSGVSNVLTF.

The chain is built from TRBV25-1 and TRBJ1-2; maybe TRBD1 (5 bases). The V gene lost 1 base and the J gene lost 1 base, with 16 bases spanning the gap. Germline V gene data show CDR1 as MGHDK and CDR2 as SYGVNS. The CDR3 spans 17 residues. The CDR3 region has the DNA TGTGCCAGCAGTGAATCGGGGGTACTCGGAGTTAACTATGGCTACACCTTC. Its protein is CASSESGVLGVNYGYTF.

This clone appeared once. The chain uses TRBV29-1 and TRBJ2-3; D might be TRBD2 (5 bases). The CDR3 totals 16 residues. V was clipped by 4 bases and J by 0 bases, with 17 bases between them. The germline CDR1 and CDR2 sequences are SQVTM and ANQGSEA. The CDR3 bases are TGCAGCGTTGTGGTAAGGGAGAGGATCAGCACAGATACGCAGTATTTT. Amino acids: CSVVVRERISTDTQYF.

The chain uses TRBV10-3 and TRBJ1-3; no firm D call. This CDR3 contains 12 residues. Trimming took off 10 bases at V and 4 bases at J, with 11 bases between the two ends. The germline CDR1 and CDR2 sequences are ENHRY and SYGVKD. The CDR3 sequence is CATMSPGNTIYF. DNA of the CDR3: TGTGCCACGATGAGCCCGGGAAACACCATATATTTT.

The chain employs TRBV28 and TRBJ2-3; 10 bases are shared with TRBD1. Germline CDR1 MDHEN, CDR2 SYDVKM. V gave up 2 bases and J gave up 1 base; unmatched junction bases: 0. There are 15 residues in the CDR3. The CDR3 region has the DNA TGTGCCAGCAGTTTAGGGACAGGGGGCACAGATACGCAGTATTTT. It specifies CASSLGTGGTDTQYF.

The chain is built from TRBV5-1 and TRBJ2-7, with 12 bases matching TRBD2. This CDR3 spans 14 amino acids. Germline CDR1 is SGHRS and CDR2 is YFSETQ. The ends lost 4 bases at V and 6 bases at J; junction bases unmatched: 5. The CDR3 is CASSEMGLAGEQYF. For the CDR3, the DNA is TGCGCCAGCAGCGAGATGGGACTAGCGGGCGAGCAGTACTTC.

V and J are TRBV19 and TRBJ1-5; D gene uncertain. The ends were cut back, 5 bases at V and 6 bases at J, with 8 bases in the middle. From germline, CDR1 is LNHDA and CDR2 SQIVND (reference sequence). CDR3 length: 12 residues. The CDR3 DNA is TGTGCCAGTAGTTTAGGTCCTCAGCCCCAGCATTTT. Encoded protein: CASSLGPQPQHF.

V gene TRBV6-6 combines with J gene TRBJ1-3; possible D gene TRBD1, 6 bases. CDR1 MNHNY and CDR2 SVGAGI come from the germline V gene (reference sequence). V lost 4 bases to trimming and J lost 1 base, with 8 bases between them. This CDR3 comprises 14 residues. The CDR3 DNA is TGTGCCAGCAGTTCGGACAGATCTGGAAACACCATATATTTT. Residues: CASSSDRSGNTIYF.

The chain employs TRBV6-1 and TRBJ2-7; 7 nucleotides align to TRBD2. CDR1 is MNHNS and CDR2 is SASEGT in the germline V gene. The CDR3 runs to 17 residues. The J segment lost 4 bases and the V segment lost 0 bases, leaving 12 bases of the junction unmatched. CDR3 coding DNA: TGTGCCAGCAGTGAAGCGATGCAATGGGGGGGTGGTTACGAGCAGTACTTC. It yields the protein CASSEAMQWGGGYEQYF.

This chain uses TRBV9 with TRBJ1-6; D is uncertain. V dropped 4 bases and J dropped 5 bases, with 10 bases sitting between them. Germline CDR1 is SGDLS and CDR2 is YYNGEE. The CDR3 has 14 residues. CDR3 nucleotides: TGTGCCAGCAGCCGGGGAAATAATAATTCACCCCTCCACTTT. Amino acid sequence: CASSRGNNNSPLHF.

About this clone itself: The same CDR3 arises from other DNA sequences in this sample as well. The chain carries TRBV4-2 and TRBJ2-7; D remains ambiguous. Germline assignment: CDR1 LGHNA and CDR2 YNFKEQ. Trimming left V 0 bases short and J 3 bases short, with 6 bases between. The CDR3 totals 13 residues. This chain's CDR3 is CASSQDSSYEQYF. The CDR3 DNA sequence: TGTGCCAGCAGCCAAGATAGCAGCTACGAGCAGTACTTC.

The V call is TRBV5-4, the J call TRBJ2-7; the D gene is possibly TRBD1 (6 bases). Trimming removed 2 bases at V and 2 bases at J, with 17 bases between. CDR3 length: 16 residues. CDR1 and CDR2 from the germline V gene are SGHNT and YYREEE (reference sequence). CDR3 sequence (DNA): TGTGCCAGCAGCTTAGGGACAAAGGTCGGAACCTACGAGCAGTACTTC. It translates to CASSLGTKVGTYEQYF.

This chain connects TRBV5-6 to TRBJ1-2, with D perhaps TRBD1 (6 bases). This CDR3 region has 16 residues. V was trimmed by 0 bases and J by 1 base, leaving 13 bases between them. Germline V gene data show CDR1 as SGHDT and CDR2 as YYEEEE. Here the CDR3 reads CASSLVSGHLNYGYTF. As DNA, the CDR3 is TGTGCCAGCAGCTTGGTTTCGGGACACCTTAACTATGGCTACACCTTC.

The chain links TRBV11-2 to TRBJ1-4, with TRBD1 as a possible D gene (6 bases). This CDR3 is 15 amino acids long. Trimming left V 1 base short and J 7 bases short, with 13 bases between. The germline V gene has CDR1 SGHAT and CDR2 FQNNGV. The CDR3 protein is CASSLGGGRGEKLFF. In nucleotides, the CDR3 is TGTGCCAGCAGCTTAGGAGGGGGTCGGGGTGAAAAACTGTTTTTT.

This clone was seen a single time. The V call is TRBV9, the J call TRBJ2-2, with 7 positions matching TRBD1. CDR1 is SGDLS and CDR2 is YYNGEE in the germline V gene. The J segment lost 2 bases and the V segment lost 4 bases, leaving 2 bases of the junction unmatched. The CDR3 length is 14 residues. CDR3 loop: CASSRDSNTGELFF. CDR3 DNA sequence: TGTGCCAGCAGCCGGGACAGCAACACCGGGGAGCTGTTTTTT.

V is TRBV3-1 (or the pseudogene TRBV3-2) and J is TRBJ2-5; D is perhaps TRBD2 (6 bases). This CDR3 contains 18 residues. V dropped 0 bases and J dropped 4 bases, with 21 bases sitting between them. Per germline, CDR1 LGHDT and CDR2 YNNKEL (reference sequence). The CDR3 sequence is CASSQDGVLWRGVETQYF. DNA of the CDR3: TGTGCCAGCAGCCAAGATGGCGTCCTTTGGAGGGGTGTAGAGACCCAGTACTTC.

This chain joins TRBV5-1 and TRBJ1-4; the match to TRBD1 covers 7 bases. The CDR3 extends over 17 amino acids. Trimming cost V 1 base and J 1 base; bases outside gene matches: 7. Germline values: CDR1 SGHRS, CDR2 YFSETQ. The CDR3: CASSLTGAKGTNEKLFF. CDR3 in DNA: TGCGCCAGCAGCTTGACAGGGGCTAAGGGAACTAATGAAAAACTGTTTTTT.